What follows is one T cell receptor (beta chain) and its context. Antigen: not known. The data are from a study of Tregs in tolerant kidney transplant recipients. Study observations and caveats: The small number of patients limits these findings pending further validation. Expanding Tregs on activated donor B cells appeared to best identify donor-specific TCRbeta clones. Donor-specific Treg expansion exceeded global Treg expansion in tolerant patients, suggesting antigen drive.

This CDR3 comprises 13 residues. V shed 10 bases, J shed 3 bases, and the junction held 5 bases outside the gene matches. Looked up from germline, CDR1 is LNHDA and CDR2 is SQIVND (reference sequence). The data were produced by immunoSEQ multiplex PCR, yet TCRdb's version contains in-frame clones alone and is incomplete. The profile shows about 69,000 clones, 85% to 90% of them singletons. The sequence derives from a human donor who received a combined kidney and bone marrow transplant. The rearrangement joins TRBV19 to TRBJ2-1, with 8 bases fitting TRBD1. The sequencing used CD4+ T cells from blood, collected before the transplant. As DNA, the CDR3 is TGTGCCACCCGGGACAGGAACTACAATGAGCAGTTCTTC. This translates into CATRDRNYNEQFF.